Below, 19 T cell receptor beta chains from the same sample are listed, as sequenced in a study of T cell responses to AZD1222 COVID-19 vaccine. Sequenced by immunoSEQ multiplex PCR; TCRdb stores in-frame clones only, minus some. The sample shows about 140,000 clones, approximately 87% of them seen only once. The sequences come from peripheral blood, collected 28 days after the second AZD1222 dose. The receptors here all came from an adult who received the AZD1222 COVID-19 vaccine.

CDR3 DNA sequence: TGCGCCAGCAGCCCCAGGCGGGGGACAGACATGAACACTGAAGCTTTCTTT. This translates into CASSPRRGTDMNTEAFF. The chain recombines TRBV5-1 with TRBJ1-1; 7 bases match TRBD1. Germline trimming cut 4 bases from V and 0 bases from J; bases unmatched to any gene: 12. CDR1 and CDR2 (germline): SGHRS, YFSETQ. The CDR3 loop spans 17 amino acids.

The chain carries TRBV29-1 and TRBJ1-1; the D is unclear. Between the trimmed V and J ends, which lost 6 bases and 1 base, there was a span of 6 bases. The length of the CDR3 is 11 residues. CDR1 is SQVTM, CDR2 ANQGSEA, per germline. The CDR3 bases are TGCAGCGTCCAACAGAACACTGAAGCTTTCTTT. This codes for CSVQQNTEAFF.

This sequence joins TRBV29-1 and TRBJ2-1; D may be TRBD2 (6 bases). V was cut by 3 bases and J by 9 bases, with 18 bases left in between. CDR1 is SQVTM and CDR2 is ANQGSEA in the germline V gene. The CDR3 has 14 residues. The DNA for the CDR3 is TGCAGCGTTGAGATCGGGGGATTGCAGGGTGAGCAGTTCTTC. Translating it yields CSVEIGGLQGEQFF.

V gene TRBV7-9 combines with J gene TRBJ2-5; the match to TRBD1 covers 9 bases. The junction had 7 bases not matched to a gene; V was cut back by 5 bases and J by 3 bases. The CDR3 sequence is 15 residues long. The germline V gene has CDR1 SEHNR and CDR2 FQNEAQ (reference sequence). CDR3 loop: CASSQTTGGKETQYF. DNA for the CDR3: TGTGCCAGCAGCCAGACGACAGGGGGAAAAGAGACCCAGTACTTC.

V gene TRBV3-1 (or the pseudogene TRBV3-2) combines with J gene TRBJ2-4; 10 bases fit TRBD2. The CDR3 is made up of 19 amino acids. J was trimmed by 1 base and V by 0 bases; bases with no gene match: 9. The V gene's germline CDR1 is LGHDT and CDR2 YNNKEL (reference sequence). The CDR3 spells CASSQDQPTSGFAKNIQYF. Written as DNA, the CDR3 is TGTGCCAGCAGCCAAGATCAGCCGACTAGCGGGTTTGCCAAAAACATTCAGTACTTC.

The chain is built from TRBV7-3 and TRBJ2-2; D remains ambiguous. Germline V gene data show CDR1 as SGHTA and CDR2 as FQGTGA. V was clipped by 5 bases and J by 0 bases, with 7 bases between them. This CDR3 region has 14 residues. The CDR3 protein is CASSPGPNTGELFF. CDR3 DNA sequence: TGTGCCAGCAGCCCCGGTCCGAACACCGGGGAGCTGTTTTTT.

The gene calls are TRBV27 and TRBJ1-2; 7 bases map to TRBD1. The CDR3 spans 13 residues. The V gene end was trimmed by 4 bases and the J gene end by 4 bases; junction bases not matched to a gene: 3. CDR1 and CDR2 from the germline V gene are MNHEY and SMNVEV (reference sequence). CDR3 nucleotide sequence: TGTGCCAGCAGTTCAGGGGGGGGCTATGGCTACACCTTC. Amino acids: CASSSGGGYGYTF.

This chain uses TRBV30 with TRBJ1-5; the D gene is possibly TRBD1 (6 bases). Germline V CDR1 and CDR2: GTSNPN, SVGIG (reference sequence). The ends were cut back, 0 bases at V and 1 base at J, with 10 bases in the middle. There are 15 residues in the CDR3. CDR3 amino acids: CAWSVLGASNQPQHF. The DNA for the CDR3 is TGTGCCTGGAGTGTATTGGGGGCCAGCAATCAGCCCCAGCATTTT.

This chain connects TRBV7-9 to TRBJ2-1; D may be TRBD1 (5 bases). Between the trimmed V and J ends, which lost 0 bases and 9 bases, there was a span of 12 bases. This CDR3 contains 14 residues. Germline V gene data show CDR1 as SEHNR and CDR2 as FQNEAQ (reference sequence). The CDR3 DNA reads TGTGCCAGCAGCTTAGCTCAAATAGGGGCTGAGCAGTTCTTC. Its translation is CASSLAQIGAEQFF. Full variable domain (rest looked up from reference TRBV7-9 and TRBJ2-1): DTGVSQNPRHKITKRGQNVTFRCDPISEHNRLYWYRQTLGQGPEFLTYFQNEAQLEKSRLLSDRFSAERPKGSFSTLEIQRTEQGDSAMYLCASSLAQIGAEQFFGPGTRLTVL.

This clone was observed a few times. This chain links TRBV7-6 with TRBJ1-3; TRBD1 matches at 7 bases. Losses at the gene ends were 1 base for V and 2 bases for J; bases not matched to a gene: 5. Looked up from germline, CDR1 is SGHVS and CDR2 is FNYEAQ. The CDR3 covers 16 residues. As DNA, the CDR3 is TGTGCCAGCAGCTTAGGACAGGGAACTCCTGGAAACACCATATATTTT. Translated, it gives CASSLGQGTPGNTIYF.

The CDR3 bases are TGTGCCAGCAGGAGGGGGGGAGGGAATGAGCAGTTCTTC. As protein: CASRRGGGNEQFF. V is TRBV6-5 and J is TRBJ2-1, with a weak D call TRBD2 (7 bases). Germline lookup yields CDR1 MNHEY and CDR2 SVGAGI. V shed 6 bases and J shed 7 bases, with 13 bases lying between them. The CDR3 is 13 residues long.

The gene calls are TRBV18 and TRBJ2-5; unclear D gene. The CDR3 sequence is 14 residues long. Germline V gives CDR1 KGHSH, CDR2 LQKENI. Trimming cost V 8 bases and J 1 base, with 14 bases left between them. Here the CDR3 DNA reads TGTGCCAGCCGTTCCCTTGGGGTCCAAGAGACCCAGTACTTC. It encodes CASRSLGVQETQYF.

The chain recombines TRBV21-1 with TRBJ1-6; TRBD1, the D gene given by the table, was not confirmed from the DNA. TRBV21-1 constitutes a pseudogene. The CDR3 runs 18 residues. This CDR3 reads CASSTGTGGIFENSPLHF. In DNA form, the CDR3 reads TGTGCCAGCAGTACCGGGACAGGGGGAATATTTGAGAATTCACCCCTCCACTTT.

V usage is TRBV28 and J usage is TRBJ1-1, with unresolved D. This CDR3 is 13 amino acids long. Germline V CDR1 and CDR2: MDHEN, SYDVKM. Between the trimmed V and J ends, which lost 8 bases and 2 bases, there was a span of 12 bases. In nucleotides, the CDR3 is TGTGCCAGCCGTCCCCATCTAAACACTGAAGCTTTCTTT. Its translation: CASRPHLNTEAFF.

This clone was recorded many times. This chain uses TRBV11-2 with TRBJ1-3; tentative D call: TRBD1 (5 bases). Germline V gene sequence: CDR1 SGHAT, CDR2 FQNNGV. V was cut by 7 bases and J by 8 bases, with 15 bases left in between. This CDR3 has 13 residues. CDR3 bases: TGTGCCAGCACCCAGTCTGGGGCCGACACCATATATTTT. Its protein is CASTQSGADTIYF.

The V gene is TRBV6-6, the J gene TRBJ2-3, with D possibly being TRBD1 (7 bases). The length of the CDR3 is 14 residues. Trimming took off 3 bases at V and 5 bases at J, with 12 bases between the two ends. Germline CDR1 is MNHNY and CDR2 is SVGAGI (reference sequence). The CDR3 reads CASSYSGGIDTQYF. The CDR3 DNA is TGTGCCAGCAGTTATTCAGGGGGGATAGATACGCAGTATTTT.

CDR3 loop: CASSRPGQRRPGELFF. CDR3 nucleotides: TGTGCCAGCAGTCGTCCGGGACAACGGCGGCCCGGGGAGCTGTTTTTT. The chain employs TRBV6-6 and TRBJ2-2, with D possibly matching TRBD1 (6 bases). CDR1 and CDR2 from the germline V gene are MNHNY and SVGAGI (reference sequence). V gave up 5 bases and J gave up 6 bases, with 19 bases separating them. The CDR3 totals 16 residues.

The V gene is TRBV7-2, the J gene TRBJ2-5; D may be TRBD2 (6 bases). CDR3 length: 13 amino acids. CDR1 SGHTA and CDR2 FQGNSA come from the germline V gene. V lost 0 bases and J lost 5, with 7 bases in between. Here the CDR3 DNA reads TGTGCCAGCAGCTTAGCAGGAGGGGAGACCCAGTACTTC. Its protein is CASSLAGGETQYF. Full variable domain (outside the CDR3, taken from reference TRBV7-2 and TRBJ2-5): GAGVSQSPSNKVTEKGKDVELRCDPISGHTALYWYRQSLGQGLEFLIYFQGNSAPDKSGLPSDRFSAERTGGSVSTLTIQRTQQEDSAVYLCASSLAGGETQYFGPGTRLLVL.

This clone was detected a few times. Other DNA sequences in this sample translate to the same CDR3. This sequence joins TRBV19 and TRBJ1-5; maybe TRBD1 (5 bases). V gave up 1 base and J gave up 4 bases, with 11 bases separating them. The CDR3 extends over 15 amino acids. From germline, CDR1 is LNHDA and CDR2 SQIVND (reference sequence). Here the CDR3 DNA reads TGTGCCAGTAGTATAGGGGGCAGGTCAAATCAGCCCCAGCATTTT. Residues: CASSIGGRSNQPQHF.